These 14 T cell receptor beta chains were all obtained from the same sample, sequenced in a study of cytomegalovirus exposure and HLA in healthy donors. Profiling relied on immunoSEQ multiplex PCR, and the TCRdb table lists in-frame clones only, not all of them. The profile covers 150,000 or so clones, with roughly 84% appearing a single time and around 9.6% taken by the ten largest. The sample comprised PBMCs. These TCRs come from a young man in good health and CMV-seropositive.

This chain uses TRBV10-1 with TRBJ1-1; tentatively, D is TRBD1 (6 bases). CDR1 is WNHNN and CDR2 is SYGVQD in the germline V gene (reference sequence). This CDR3 region has 16 residues. Between the trimmed V and J ends, which lost 9 bases and 3 bases, there was a span of 23 bases. The CDR3 protein is CASCSPPGHGDTEAFF. The DNA for the CDR3 is TGCGCCAGTTGCTCTCCTCCGGGACACGGTGACACTGAAGCTTTCTTT.

The V gene is TRBV6-6, the J gene TRBJ1-4, with D perhaps TRBD1 (5 bases). V lost 0 bases and J 7 bases, leaving 12 bases between the germline ends. The CDR3 runs to 15 residues. The germline V gene has CDR1 MNHNY and CDR2 SVGAGI (reference sequence). CDR3 region: CASSYSWGSGEKLFF. CDR3 DNA: TGTGCCAGCAGTTACTCCTGGGGCTCGGGTGAAAAACTGTTTTTT.

The chain recombines TRBV11-3 with TRBJ2-5, with D possibly matching TRBD2 (6 bases). V was cut by 1 base and J by 5 bases, with 14 bases left in between. The CDR3 extends over 15 amino acids. Germline-derived CDR1 and CDR2 are SGHNT and YENEEA. The CDR3 sequence is CASSLGPSREETQYF. The DNA for the CDR3 is TGTGCCAGCAGCTTAGGTCCCTCCCGGGAGGAGACCCAGTACTTC.

The V call is TRBV4-1, the J call TRBJ2-1; D gene ambiguous. The V end was cut by 2 bases, the J end by 10 bases, with 9 bases between. The CDR3 has 12 amino acids. Germline V lookup: CDR1 MGHRA, CDR2 YSYEKL. The CDR3 DNA sequence: TGCGCCAGCAGCCAACCCCTAGAGGAGCAGTTCTTC. Translating it yields CASSQPLEEQFF.

The chain has TRBV6-6 and TRBJ1-2; D ambiguous. V dropped 2 bases and J dropped 4 bases, with 8 bases sitting between them. The CDR3 consists of 13 residues. Germline CDR1 MNHNY, CDR2 SVGAGI (reference sequence). CDR3: CASSYTYGYGYTF. DNA for the CDR3: TGTGCCAGCAGTTACACATATGGCTATGGCTACACCTTC.

This chain uses TRBV4-1 with TRBJ2-3, with unresolved D. The germline V gene has CDR1 MGHRA and CDR2 YSYEKL. V dropped 4 bases and J dropped 6 bases, with 8 bases sitting between them. This CDR3 has 12 amino acids. CDR3 in amino acids: CASSRPGDTQYF. The CDR3 region has the DNA TGCGCCAGCAGCCGCCCCGGGGATACGCAGTATTTT.

The rearrangement joins TRBV7-3 to TRBJ1-2; TRBD1 is a possible D gene (6 bases). V was trimmed by 6 bases and J by 2 bases, leaving 13 bases between them. Germline V gene lookup returns CDR1 SGHTA and CDR2 FQGTGA. This CDR3 is built from 14 residues. CDR3 amino acids: CASSPGAANYGYTF. CDR3 DNA sequence: TGTGCCAGCAGTCCAGGGGCGGCCAACTATGGCTACACCTTC.

The chain recombines TRBV9 with TRBJ1-1; D possibly corresponds to TRBD1 (6 bases). The CDR3 has 14 residues. V shed 3 bases and J shed 1 base, with 10 bases lying between them. Germline V gene data show CDR1 as SGDLS and CDR2 as YYNGEE. The chain's CDR3 is CASSAQTGNTEAFF. The CDR3 nucleotides read TGTGCCAGCAGCGCCCAGACAGGGAACACTGAAGCTTTCTTT.

This rearrangement joins TRBV14 to TRBJ2-7, with TRBD1 identical over 8 bases. The CDR3 is made up of 15 amino acids. CDR1 SGHDN and CDR2 FVKESK come from the germline V gene. Trimming cost V 2 bases and J 1 base; bases outside gene matches: 4. The CDR3 here is CASSQRQGSSYEQYF. The DNA of the CDR3 is TGTGCCAGCAGCCAACGACAGGGGTCTTCCTACGAGCAGTACTTC.

For the CDR3, the DNA is TGTGCCAGCAGCCTCCTGACAGGGCAGGAGGGTGAAGCTTTCTTT. This translates into CASSLLTGQEGEAFF. V gene TRBV7-2 combines with J gene TRBJ1-1; 7 bases are shared with TRBD1. Germline V gene sequence: CDR1 SGHTA, CDR2 FQGNSA. After removal of 5 bases from V and 7 bases from J, the junction contained 13 bases not matched to a gene. This CDR3 comprises 15 residues.

CDR3 protein: CASSDRGRNTEAFF. The CDR3 DNA is TGTGCCAGCAGCGACAGGGGGCGGAACACTGAAGCTTTCTTT. The V gene is TRBV28, the J gene TRBJ1-1, with TRBD1 identical over 10 bases. V was pared by 6 bases and J by 1 base, with 2 bases of the junction left unmatched. The germline CDR1 and CDR2 sequences are MDHEN and SYDVKM. The CDR3 runs to 14 residues.

This clone has just one count. The rearrangement uses TRBV7-6 and TRBJ2-1, with TRBD1 matching over 11 bases. This CDR3 region has 17 residues. CDR1 is SGHVS, CDR2 FNYEAQ, per germline. V lost 6 bases to trimming and J lost 9 bases; unmatched junction nucleotides: 16. CDR3 DNA: TGTGCCAGCAGTTTCAGCTCGGGACAGGGGGTTTTTGGTGAGCAGTTCTTC. Amino acid sequence: CASSFSSGQGVFGEQFF.

This chain connects TRBV6-1 to TRBJ2-1; no clear D. V gave up 0 bases and J gave up 2 bases, with 11 bases separating them. The CDR3 has 16 residues. Germline CDR1 and CDR2: MNHNS and SASEGT. The CDR3 is CASSEATSLPYNEQFF. The DNA for the CDR3 is TGTGCCAGCAGTGAAGCGACATCGCTCCCCTACAATGAGCAGTTCTTC.

The chain joins TRBV6-6 to TRBJ2-5, with 9 bases lining up with TRBD1. This CDR3 is built from 15 residues. Looked up from germline, CDR1 is MNHNY and CDR2 is SVGAGI (reference sequence). Germline trimming cut 0 bases from V and 3 bases from J; bases unmatched to any gene: 2. As DNA, the CDR3 is TGTGCCAGCAGTTACTCGGGACAGGGAAAAGAGACCCAGTACTTC. It specifies CASSYSGQGKETQYF.